This TCR beta chain was found in a study of cytomegalovirus exposure and HLA in healthy donors. Study-wide background: One earlier analysis, a look at about 179 million T cells, found some 100 million unique TCR beta sequences.

A note on this clone: The antigen remains unidentified.

Study results and limitations: Exclusion applied to some V segments, including TRBV6-2 and TRBV6-3, as they were indistinguishable.

Amplification used 60 Vbeta primers and 13 Jbeta primers. Profiling relied on immunoSEQ multiplex PCR, and the TCRdb table lists in-frame clones only, not all of them. This sample has 130,000 or so clones, with less than 75% found just once. Germline V lookup: CDR1 MRHNA, CDR2 SNTAGT. The CDR3 runs 15 residues. J gave up 6 bases and V 3 bases, and 9 bases lay outside the gene matches. The TCR comes from a woman in her forties in good health and CMV-seropositive. The V and J genes are TRBV6-4 and TRBJ2-7; 9 nucleotides align to TRBD1. What was sequenced was PBMCs. CDR3 sequence reads: CASSDTDRGRLEQYF. The DNA for the CDR3 is TGTGCCAGCAGTGATACGGACAGGGGACGTCTCGAGCAGTACTTC.